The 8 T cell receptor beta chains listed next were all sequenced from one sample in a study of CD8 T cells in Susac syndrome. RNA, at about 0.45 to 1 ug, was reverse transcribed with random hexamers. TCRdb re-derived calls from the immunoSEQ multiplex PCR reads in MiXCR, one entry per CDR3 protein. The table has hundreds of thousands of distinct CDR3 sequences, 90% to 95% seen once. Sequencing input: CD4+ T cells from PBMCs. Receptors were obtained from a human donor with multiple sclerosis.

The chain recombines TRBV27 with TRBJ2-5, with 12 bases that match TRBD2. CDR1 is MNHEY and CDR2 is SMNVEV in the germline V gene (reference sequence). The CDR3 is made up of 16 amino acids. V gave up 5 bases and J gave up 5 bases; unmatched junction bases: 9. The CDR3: CASSPRGGLAGETQYF. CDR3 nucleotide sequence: TGTGCCAGCAGTCCTAGAGGCGGACTAGCGGGGGAGACCCAGTACTTC.

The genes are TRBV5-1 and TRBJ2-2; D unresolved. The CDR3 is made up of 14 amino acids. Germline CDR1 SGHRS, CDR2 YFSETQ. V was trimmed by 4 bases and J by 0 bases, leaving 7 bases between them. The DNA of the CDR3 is TGCGCCAGCAGCCACCCCCCGAACACCGGGGAGCTGTTTTTT. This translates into CASSHPPNTGELFF.

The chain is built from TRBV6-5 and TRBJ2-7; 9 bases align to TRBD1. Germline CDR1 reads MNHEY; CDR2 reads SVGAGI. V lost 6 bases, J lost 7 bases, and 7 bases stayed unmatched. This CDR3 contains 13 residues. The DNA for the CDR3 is TGTGCCAGCAGAGAACAGGGGGCGAGGGAGCAGTACTTC. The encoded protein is CASREQGAREQYF.

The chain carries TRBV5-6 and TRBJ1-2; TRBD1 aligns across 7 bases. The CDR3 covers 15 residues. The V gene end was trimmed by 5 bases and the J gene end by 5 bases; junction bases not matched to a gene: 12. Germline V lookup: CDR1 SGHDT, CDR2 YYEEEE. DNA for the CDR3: TGTGCCAGCAGGACCGAAGGGGGCCCCCGGTATGGCTACACCTTC. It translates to CASRTEGGPRYGYTF.

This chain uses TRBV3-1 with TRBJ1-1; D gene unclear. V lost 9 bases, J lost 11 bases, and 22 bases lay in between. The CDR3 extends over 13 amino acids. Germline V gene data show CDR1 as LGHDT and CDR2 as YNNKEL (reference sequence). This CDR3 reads CASRPAAGSMAFF. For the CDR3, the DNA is TGTGCCAGTCGCCCGGCAGCGGGATCAATGGCTTTCTTT.

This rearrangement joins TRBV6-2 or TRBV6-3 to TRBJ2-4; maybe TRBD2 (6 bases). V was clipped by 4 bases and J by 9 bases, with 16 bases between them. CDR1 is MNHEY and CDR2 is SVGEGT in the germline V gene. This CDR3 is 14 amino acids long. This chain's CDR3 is CASSSTGSTLIQYF. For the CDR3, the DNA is TGTGCCAGCAGTTCGACCGGGAGCACCCTCATTCAGTACTTC.

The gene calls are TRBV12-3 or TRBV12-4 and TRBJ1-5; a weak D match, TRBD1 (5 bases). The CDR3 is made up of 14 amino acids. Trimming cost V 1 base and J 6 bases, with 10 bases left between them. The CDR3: CASSLEGGAQPQHF. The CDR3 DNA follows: TGTGCCAGCAGTTTAGAAGGAGGGGCTCAGCCCCAGCATTTT.

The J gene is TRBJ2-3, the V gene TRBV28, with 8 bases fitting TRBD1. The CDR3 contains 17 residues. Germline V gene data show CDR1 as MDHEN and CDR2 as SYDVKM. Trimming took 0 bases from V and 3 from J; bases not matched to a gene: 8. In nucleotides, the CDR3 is TGTGCCAGCAGTTTATGGAGTCAGGGGGCTCAAACAGATACGCAGTATTTT. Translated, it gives CASSLWSQGAQTDTQYF.